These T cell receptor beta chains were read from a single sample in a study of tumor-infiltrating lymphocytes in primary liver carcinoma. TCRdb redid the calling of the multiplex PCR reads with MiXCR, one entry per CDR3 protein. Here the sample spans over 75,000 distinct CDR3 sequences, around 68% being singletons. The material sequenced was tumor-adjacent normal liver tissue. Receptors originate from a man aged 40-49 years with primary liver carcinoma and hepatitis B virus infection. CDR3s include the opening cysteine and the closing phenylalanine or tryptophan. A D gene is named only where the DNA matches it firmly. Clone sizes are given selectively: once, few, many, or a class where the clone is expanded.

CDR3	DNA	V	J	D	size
CASRHDTQGPQHF	TGTGCCAGCAGACACGACACCCAGGGGCCCCAGCATTTT	TRBV12-3/TRBV12-4	TRBJ1-5	NA	NA
CASSLGSPSYEQYF	TGCGCCAGCAGCTTGGGTAGCCCTTCCTACGAGCAGTACTTC	TRBV5-1	TRBJ2-7	NA	NA
CASRGSLSTDTQYF	TGCGCCAGCAGAGGTAGTCTAAGCACAGATACGCAGTATTTT	TRBV5-1	TRBJ2-3	NA	few
CASSQKSILTGTDTQYF	TGCGCCAGCAGCCAAAAGTCTATCTTGACTGGCACAGATACGCAGTATTTT	TRBV4-1	TRBJ2-3	NA	NA
CASSPRQEANYGYTF	TGCGCCAGCAGCCCCCGACAGGAAGCTAACTATGGCTACACCTTC	TRBV4-1	TRBJ1-2	NA	many
CASSTGRWGPYEQYF	TGTGCCAGCAGCACAGGACGGTGGGGGCCCTACGAGCAGTACTTC	TRBV5-5	TRBJ2-7	NA	many
CASSEDVDPYEQYF	TGCGCCAGCAGTGAGGATGTCGACCCCTACGAGCAGTACTTC	TRBV10-2	TRBJ2-7	NA	many
CASSLDIRSASGANVLTF	TGTGCCAGCAGCCTCGACATCCGCTCGGCCTCTGGGGCCAACGTCCTGACTTTC	TRBV4-2	TRBJ2-6	NA	once
CASSLGTRWYEQYF	TGTGCCAGCAGCTTAGGGACAAGATGGTACGAGCAGTACTTC	TRBV11-2	TRBJ2-7	NA	NA
CASSDREKGEQYF	TGCGCCAGCAGCGACCGGGAAAAAGGCGAGCAGTACTTC	TRBV5-1	TRBJ2-7	NA	NA
CASSSGTEAFF	TGTGCCAGCAGTTCTGGCACTGAAGCTTTCTTT	TRBV6-5	TRBJ1-1	NA	many
CASSLEVGDTQYF	TGTGCCAGCAGCTTAGAGGTCGGAGATACGCAGTATTTT	TRBV7-6	TRBJ2-3	NA	NA
CASSASIIGELFF	TGCGCCAGCAGTGCTTCAATCATCGGGGAGCTGTTTTTT	TRBV10-1	TRBJ2-2	NA	NA
CASSLGVGNTIYF	TGTGCCAGCAGCCTTGGGGTTGGAAACACCATATATTTT	TRBV14	TRBJ1-3	NA	many
CACSLGSDPEQYF	TGTGCCTGCAGCTTAGGATCAGACCCCGAGCAGTACTTC	TRBV13	TRBJ2-7	NA	NA
CASLGHLRSYEQYF	TGTGCCAGCCTGGGGCACCTCCGATCCTACGAGCAGTACTTC	TRBV28	TRBJ2-7	NA	NA
CASGTTDTQYF	TGTGCCAGCGGGACGACAGATACGCAATATTTT	TRBV12-3/TRBV12-4	TRBJ2-3	NA	NA
CASSSSTSGSHEQFF	TGTGCCAGCAGCTCTTCGACTAGCGGGAGTCATGAGCAGTTCTTC	TRBV5-1	TRBJ2-1	TRBD2	NA
CASSLDSVAYSRCYTF	TGTGCCAGCAGCTTAGATTCGGTAGCCTATTCTCGATGCTACACCTTC	TRBV11-2	TRBJ1-2	NA	NA
CANSEWVFYEQYF	TGTGCCAACAGTGAATGGGTTTTCTACGAACAGTACTTC	TRBV6-1	TRBJ2-7	NA	NA
CASRHRVGEGPYTGELFF	TGTGCCAGCAGACACAGGGTCGGGGAGGGCCCGTACACCGGGGAGCTGTTTTTT	TRBV28	TRBJ2-2	NA	few
CASSLIADSNQPQHF	TGTGCCAGCAGTTTGATAGCAGATAGCAATCAGCCCCAGCATTTT	TRBV28	TRBJ1-5	NA	NA